The 22 T cell receptor beta chains listed next were all sequenced from one sample in a study of identical twins. MiXCR, applied by TCRdb to the 5' RACE reads, yields one record per CDR3 protein. In the table there are approximately 530,000 distinct CDR3 sequences, approximately 20% of which are singletons. The same sample was also used in a study of yellow fever vaccine responses in identical twins.

Sequencing used CD4+ T cells sorted from blood. The receptors here all came from a young woman in good health.

The chain links TRBV18 to TRBJ1-2; the D is unclear. The V end lost 0 bases, the J end lost 4 bases, and 12 bases lay between the germline ends. The CDR3 length is 15 residues. The germline CDR1 and CDR2 sequences are KGHSH and LQKENI. The CDR3 DNA follows: TGTGCCAGCTCACCACCCGCTGGGATCGTCTATGGCTACACCTTC. Translation gives CASSPPAGIVYGYTF.

The chain has TRBV3-1 and TRBJ1-2, with 7 bases aligning to TRBD1. In germline, CDR1 is LGHDT, CDR2 YNNKEL (reference sequence). CDR3 length: 14 residues. Trimming removed 5 bases from V and 4 bases from J; junction bases left unmatched: 7. Here the CDR3 DNA reads TGTGCCAGCAGCACCCGCCAGGGGGTCTATGGCTACACCTTC. Translated: CASSTRQGVYGYTF.

This clonotype occurred a few times. The chain joins TRBV3-1 to TRBJ1-5, with D maybe TRBD1 (6 bases). Trimming took 4 bases from V and 4 from J, leaving 14 bases between them. The CDR3 is 15 amino acids. From germline, CDR1 is LGHDT and CDR2 YNNKEL (reference sequence). The DNA of the CDR3 is TGTGCCAGCAGCCCGACAGGACTCTGGAATCAGCCCCAGCATTTT. Its translation is CASSPTGLWNQPQHF. Together with reference TRBV3-1 and TRBJ1-5, the CDR3 gives the full variable domain: DTAVSQTPKYLVTQMGNDKSIKCEQNLGHDTMYWYKQDSKKFLKIMFSYNNKELIINETVPNRFSPKSPDKAHLNLHINSLELGDSAVYFCASSPTGLWNQPQHFGDGTRLSIL.

At least ten counts were recorded for this clonotype. The CDR3, as DNA: TGTGCCAGCAGCCTGTTACTAGGACACGAGCAGTACTTC. It codes for CASSLLLGHEQYF. This rearrangement joins TRBV7-2 to TRBJ2-7; the D gene is possibly TRBD2 (5 bases). Germline CDR1 and CDR2: SGHTA and FQGNSA. The CDR3 is 13 amino acids. V lost 5 bases to trimming and J lost 5 bases, with 13 bases between them.

This clonotype showed up just a few times. The chain carries TRBV11-2 and TRBJ2-1; D remains ambiguous. CDR1 is SGHAT and CDR2 is FQNNGV in the germline V gene. V was shortened by 5 bases and J by 5 bases, with 10 bases between the two germline ends. This CDR3 region has 13 residues. CDR3 DNA: TGTGCCAGCAGCCCCGTAGGGAACAATGAGCAGTTCTTC. This translates into CASSPVGNNEQFF.

This chain links TRBV10-1 with TRBJ2-5; tentatively, D is TRBD1 or TRBD2 (6 bases each). Trimming removed 3 bases from V and 5 bases from J, with 13 bases in between. The CDR3 is made up of 14 amino acids. The germline gives CDR1 WNHNN, CDR2 SYGVQD (reference sequence). The CDR3 here is CASSERGDWETQYF. The CDR3 coding sequence is TGCGCCAGCAGTGAAAGGGGGGACTGGGAGACCCAGTACTTC.

This clonotype was observed a handful of times. The chain is built from TRBV4-1 and TRBJ2-2; D may be TRBD1 (6 bases). This CDR3 contains 15 residues. V shed 1 base and J shed 3 bases, with 9 bases lying between them. Germline lookup yields CDR1 MGHRA and CDR2 YSYEKL. The CDR3 coding sequence is TGCGCCAGCAGCCAAGCAGGGGCGCACACCGGGGAGCTGTTTTTT. Translated: CASSQAGAHTGELFF.

The gene calls are TRBV12-3 or TRBV12-4 and TRBJ2-1; D gene uncertain. The CDR3 is made up of 11 amino acids. V dropped 10 bases and J dropped 7 bases, with 11 bases sitting between them. In DNA form, the CDR3 reads TGTGCCACCAGGAAGTTGAATGAGCAGTTCTTC. This gives the protein CATRKLNEQFF.

This clonotype occurred many times. The chain carries TRBV3-1 and TRBJ2-1, with 7 nucleotides matching TRBD2. The V gene end was trimmed by 4 bases and the J gene end by 0 bases; junction bases not matched to a gene: 9. The CDR3 loop spans 17 amino acids. Germline CDR1 is LGHDT and CDR2 is YNNKEL (reference sequence). CDR3 DNA: TGTGCCAGCAGCCTCCCACTAGCGCAAGGCTCCTACAATGAGCAGTTCTTC. The encoded protein is CASSLPLAQGSYNEQFF.

This clonotype was recorded a few times. V gene TRBV2 combines with J gene TRBJ2-7, with TRBD2 matching over 12 bases. Germline V gene data show CDR1 as SNHLY and CDR2 as FYNNEI. The CDR3 spans 18 residues. J was trimmed by 0 bases and V by 7 bases; bases with no gene match: 13. The CDR3 DNA is TGTGCCAGCACTTCTAGCGGGGGGGGCCGCCTAGACTCCTACGAGCAGTACGTC. Protein sequence: CASTSSGGGRLDSYEQYV.

This clonotype was picked up a small number of times. J is TRBJ2-1 and V is TRBV11-3, with 9 positions matching TRBD2. Trimming took 1 base from V and 8 from J; bases not matched to a gene: 12. CDR1 SGHNT and CDR2 YENEEA come from the germline V gene. The CDR3 contains 17 residues. The CDR3, as DNA: TGTGCCAGCAGCTTAGGTAGGGCTAGCGGGAACGGGGATGAGCAGTTCTTC. It specifies CASSLGRASGNGDEQFF.

The CDR3 bases are TGTGCCAGCAGCGCAATCAGTGGTCTAGCGGGGGGCAGCACAGATACGCAGTATTTT. Protein: CASSAISGLAGGSTDTQYF. V is TRBV7-6 and J is TRBJ2-3; 11 bases line up with TRBD2. This CDR3 comprises 19 residues. Germline values: CDR1 SGHVS, CDR2 FNYEAQ. Trimming at V came to 5 bases and at J to 0 bases, leaving 13 bases not matched to a gene.

The rearrangement joins TRBV6-1 to TRBJ2-5, with D tentatively TRBD1 or TRBD2 (5 bases each). Germline V gene data show CDR1 as MNHNS and CDR2 as SASEGT. V gave up 10 bases and J gave up 5 bases, with 17 bases separating them. The CDR3 totals 13 residues. As DNA, the CDR3 is TGTGCCACAAGCCGGTGGGACCGGGAGACCCAGTACTTC. It encodes CATSRWDRETQYF.

This clonotype has just a few counts. V is TRBV20-1 and J is TRBJ1-2; 8 positions match TRBD1. There are 14 residues in the CDR3. Germline CDR1 reads DFQATT; CDR2 reads SNEGSKA (reference sequence). Trimming cost V 6 bases and J 5 bases; bases outside gene matches: 11. DNA of the CDR3: TGCAGTGCCCAACGGCCGACAGGGGTGTATGGCTACACCTTC. Amino acid sequence: CSAQRPTGVYGYTF.

This clonotype appeared a few times. DNA of the CDR3: TGCGCCAGCAGTCCGACCCCCATGACAGGGTCGGTTGCCTACGAGCAGTACTTC. Its protein is CASSPTPMTGSVAYEQYF. The V call is TRBV5-1, the J call TRBJ2-7; TRBD1 matches at 7 bases. CDR1 is SGHRS and CDR2 is YFSETQ in the germline V gene. The ends lost 5 bases at V and 2 bases at J; junction bases unmatched: 19. The CDR3 contains 18 residues. Full variable domain (outside the CDR3, taken from reference TRBV5-1 and TRBJ2-7): KAGVTQTPRYLIKTRGQQVTLSCSPISGHRSVSWYQQTPGQGLQFLFEYFSETQRNKGNFPGRFSGRQFSNSRSEMNVSTLELGDSALYLCASSPTPMTGSVAYEQYFGPGTRLTVT.

V usage is TRBV12-3 or TRBV12-4 and J usage is TRBJ2-1; a weak D match, TRBD2 (5 bases). Trimming left V 2 bases short and J 9 bases short, with 14 bases between. The CDR3 extends over 14 amino acids. CDR3 in DNA: TGTGCCAGCAGTTTATCCGGGGATCGAAGTGAGCAGTTCTTC. It codes for CASSLSGDRSEQFF.

The V gene is TRBV24-1, the J gene TRBJ1-1; D is ambiguous. This CDR3 has 12 residues. Per germline, CDR1 KGHDR and CDR2 SFDVKD. The V end was cut by 6 bases, the J end by 1 base, with 5 bases between. The DNA of the CDR3 is TGTGCCACCAGTCCAGGGAACACTGAAGCTTTCTTT. This gives the protein CATSPGNTEAFF.

The V call is TRBV7-8, the J call TRBJ2-3, with 12 positions matching TRBD2. Looked up from germline, CDR1 is SGHVS and CDR2 is FQNEAQ. The CDR3 is 16 residues long. Trimming cost V 4 bases and J 6 bases; bases outside gene matches: 8. CDR3 protein: CASSSRTSGTSDTQYF. The CDR3 coding sequence is TGTGCCAGCAGCTCAAGGACTAGCGGGACTAGTGATACGCAGTATTTT. The full variable domain, its missing parts supplied by reference TRBV7-8 and TRBJ2-3, is GAGVSQSPRYKVAKRGQDVALRCDPISGHVSLFWYQQALGQGPEFLTYFQNEAQLDKSGLPSDRFFAERPEGSVSTLKIQRTQQEDSAVYLCASSSRTSGTSDTQYFGPGTRLTVL.

This clonotype came up a few times. The CDR3 reads CASSFGPAAEQFF. The DNA for the CDR3 is TGTGCCAGCAGCTTTGGGCCGGCGGCTGAGCAGTTCTTC. The chain recombines TRBV7-9 with TRBJ2-1; D uncertain. The CDR3 consists of 13 residues. V dropped 3 bases and J dropped 9 bases, with 12 bases sitting between them. Germline CDR1 and CDR2: SEHNR and FQNEAQ (reference sequence).

This clonotype was found many times. The chain combines TRBV7-6 with TRBJ1-2; 8 bases match TRBD1. This CDR3 is built from 13 residues. Losses at the gene ends were 5 bases for V and 4 bases for J; bases not matched to a gene: 3. Germline CDR1 SGHVS, CDR2 FNYEAQ. As DNA, the CDR3 is TGTGCCAGCAGCCGCGGACAGGGCTATGGCTACACCTTC. It codes for CASSRGQGYGYTF.

The rearrangement joins TRBV10-3 to TRBJ2-3; 8 bases map to TRBD1. Germline lookup yields CDR1 ENHRY and CDR2 SYGVKD. With 5 bases clipped from V and 3 bases from J, the junction kept 10 bases outside the gene matches. CDR3 length: 16 residues. The CDR3: CAISNSGGLRTDTQYF. In nucleotides, the CDR3 is TGTGCCATCAGTAACTCAGGGGGCTTGAGGACAGATACGCAGTATTTT.

The chain combines TRBV27 with TRBJ2-7, with TRBD1 matching over 7 bases. This CDR3 contains 14 residues. Per germline, CDR1 MNHEY and CDR2 SMNVEV (reference sequence). V dropped 4 bases and J dropped 2; count of bases not matched to a gene: 5. CDR3 loop: CASSSMGQPYEQYF. CDR3 in DNA: TGTGCCAGCAGTTCGATGGGACAGCCCTACGAGCAGTACTTC.